These 11 T cell receptor beta chains were all obtained from the same sample, sequenced in a study of PD-1 blockade in classical Hodgkin lymphoma. Each patient relapsed following autologous stem cell transplantation, and prior brentuximab vedotin exposure differed. Clones were sequenced by immunoSEQ multiplex PCR, and TCRdb holds only the in-frame ones, with some missing. The repertoire holds about 150,000 clones, less than 80% seen once, with 9.2% in the top ten. The specimen comprised peripheral blood mononuclear cells (PBMCs), sampled before the second cycle of nivolumab. Receptor source: a human donor with classical Hodgkin lymphoma.

In this sample, this clone turned up a few times. This chain connects TRBV19 to TRBJ2-3; weak D call: TRBD1 (6 bases). The V end lost 5 bases, the J end lost 6 bases, and 12 bases lay between the germline ends. CDR1 and CDR2 (germline): LNHDA, SQIVND (reference sequence). The CDR3 runs to 13 residues. CDR3 residues: CASSLQGRDTQYF. The CDR3 nucleotides are TGTGCCAGTAGTCTCCAGGGGCGGGATACGCAGTATTTT.

In nucleotides, the CDR3 is TGTGCCAGCAGTTTATCCAGGGCCACCGGGGAGCTGTTTTTT. It yields the protein CASSLSRATGELFF. The chain uses TRBV28 and TRBJ2-2; D is possibly TRBD1 (5 bases). V was cut by 1 base and J by 4 bases, with 7 bases left in between. The CDR3 runs to 14 residues. Germline assignment: CDR1 MDHEN and CDR2 SYDVKM.

The chain carries TRBV15 and TRBJ2-6; D ambiguous. The CDR3 totals 16 residues. Germline V gene lookup returns CDR1 LNHNV and CDR2 YYDKDF (reference sequence). Trimming removed 0 bases at V and 0 bases at J, with 6 bases between. This chain's CDR3 is CATSRDNFSGANVLTF. The CDR3 nucleotides read TGTGCCACCAGCAGAGATAACTTCTCTGGGGCCAACGTCCTGACTTTC.

The genes are TRBV6-5 and TRBJ1-4, with D perhaps TRBD1 (5 bases). The V end lost 0 bases, the J end lost 8 bases, and 13 bases lay between the germline ends. This CDR3 has 15 residues. Germline-derived CDR1 and CDR2 are MNHEY and SVGAGI. CDR3 DNA: TGTGCCAGCAGTTACTCGGGCAGGGTCGGGGAAAAACTGTTTTTT. Protein: CASSYSGRVGEKLFF.

The genes are TRBV6-6 and TRBJ1-5; a weak D match, TRBD1 (6 bases). The CDR3 consists of 13 residues. The ends were cut back, 6 bases at V and 7 bases at J, with 13 bases in the middle. Looked up from germline, CDR1 is MNHNY and CDR2 is SVGAGI (reference sequence). The CDR3 DNA sequence: TGTGCCAGCAGAAACAGGGTTGAACAGCCCCAGCATTTT. This gives the protein CASRNRVEQPQHF.

Concerning this clone itself: Its ends do not fully match the called genes, so a read error is possible. J is TRBJ2-1 and V is TRBV7-7, with 11 bases lining up with TRBD2. The CDR3 runs to 15 residues. Looked up from germline, CDR1 is SSHAT and CDR2 is FNYEAQ (reference sequence). CDR3 region: CASSPLAGVGSEQFF. The CDR3 nucleotides are TGTGCTAGCAGCCCACTAGCGGGGGTTGGTAGTGAGCAGTTCTTC.

The chain links TRBV28 to TRBJ2-4, with D perhaps TRBD1 or TRBD2 (7 bases each). Looked up from germline, CDR1 is MDHEN and CDR2 is SYDVKM. This CDR3 spans 17 amino acids. Between the trimmed V and J ends, which lost 5 bases and 0 bases, there was a span of 17 bases. CDR3 in amino acids: CASSPGGAVGAKNIQYF. Here the CDR3 DNA reads TGTGCCAGCAGTCCAGGGGGGGCAGTCGGAGCCAAAAACATTCAGTACTTC.

The rearrangement joins TRBV28 to TRBJ1-3, with D possibly being TRBD1 (6 bases). V was cut by 5 bases and J by 0 bases, with 11 bases left in between. This CDR3 spans 15 amino acids. The germline CDR1 and CDR2 sequences are MDHEN and SYDVKM. DNA of the CDR3: TGTGCCAGCAGTCCAGGGGACCTCTCTGGAAACACCATATATTTT. Amino acid sequence: CASSPGDLSGNTIYF.

About this clone itself: Mismatch with germline at one junction end may stem from a read error. This chain connects TRBV27 to TRBJ1-2; D is undetermined. Germline values: CDR1 MNHEY, CDR2 SMNVEV (reference sequence). This CDR3 has 13 residues. CDR3 DNA sequence: TGTGCCGGCAGTTTCGGGGTTAACTATGGCTACACCTTC. This gives the protein CAGSFGVNYGYTF.

This clone was found a few times. The same CDR3 also results from other DNA sequences found in this sample. This chain joins TRBV29-1 and TRBJ2-7; D not certain. The CDR3 contains 12 residues. V lost 1 base to trimming and J lost 0 bases, with 4 bases between them. Germline lookup yields CDR1 SQVTM and CDR2 ANQGSEA. CDR3 coding DNA: TGCAGCGTTGAAGGGGCCTCCTACGAGCAGTACTTC. Its protein is CSVEGASYEQYF.

This chain links TRBV6-5 with TRBJ2-3, with no clear D. Trimming shortened V by 2 bases and J by 0 bases, and 9 bases separated the two germline ends. This CDR3 has 15 amino acids. Germline-derived CDR1 and CDR2 are MNHEY and SVGAGI. The CDR3 reads CASSYRVYSTDTQYF. The CDR3, as DNA: TGTGCCAGCAGTTACAGGGTTTATAGCACAGATACGCAGTATTTT.